This entry features one T cell receptor beta chain sequence. Its antigen is still unknown. This entry comes from a study of T cell responses to AZD1222 COVID-19 vaccine. General study findings and limits: Most donors were white British and more were female, and clonal diversity was possibly underestimated. Just six or seven AZD1222 recipients tested seropositive at baseline.

TCRdb's table, derived via immunoSEQ multiplex PCR, lists solely in-frame clones and lacks some. The sample records roughly 72,000 clones, approximately 89% being singletons. This sequence was found in an adult who received the MenACWY meningococcal vaccine as a control. The sequencing used peripheral blood, collected 28 days after the second dose of the MenACWY control vaccine.

CDR3 amino acids: CASSTRDSSPEAFF. The CDR3 DNA sequence: TGTGCCAGTAGTACCCGGGACAGCTCTCCCGAAGCTTTCTTT. This chain joins TRBV19 and TRBJ1-1, with 7 bases that match TRBD1. Trimming at V came to 4 bases and at J to 8 bases, leaving 10 bases not matched to a gene. The V gene's germline CDR1 is LNHDA and CDR2 SQIVND (reference sequence). This CDR3 has 14 residues.